These 9 T cell receptor beta chains share one sample of origin, sequenced in a study of shared clonotypes between healthy human individuals. Profiling relied on immunoSEQ multiplex PCR, and the TCRdb table lists in-frame clones only, not all of them. This repertoire shows millions of clones, approximately 93% found once; its top ten account for 0.35% to 0.5%. Source material: naive CD4+ T cells from PBMCs. Noted subset: CD45RA+ positively selected. These TCRs come from a man in his late teens or twenties in good health. Some clones in this sample may be carry-over from other donors' samples.

The chain combines TRBV7-6 with TRBJ2-1; weak D call: TRBD1 (5 bases). This CDR3 region has 14 residues. V shed 6 bases and J shed 3 bases, with 12 bases lying between them. Germline-derived CDR1 and CDR2 are SGHVS and FNYEAQ. The CDR3 sequence: CASSGSGRYNEQFF. CDR3 coding DNA: TGTGCCAGCAGTGGGTCAGGGCGCTACAATGAGCAGTTCTTC.

The chain combines TRBV11-3 with TRBJ2-5; 10 bases match TRBD1. Germline CDR1 reads SGHNT; CDR2 reads YENEEA. V shed 5 bases, J shed 2 bases, and the junction held 8 bases outside the gene matches. The CDR3 has 16 amino acids. In nucleotides, the CDR3 is TGTGCCAGCAGCCCTCGACGGGACAGGGGACAAGAGACCCAGTACTTC. It codes for CASSPRRDRGQETQYF.

The chain combines TRBV19 with TRBJ2-6; D may correspond to TRBD1 or TRBD2 (5 bases each). Germline V gives CDR1 LNHDA, CDR2 SQIVND (reference sequence). V was trimmed by 6 bases and J by 2 bases, leaving 14 bases between them. CDR3 length equals 16 residues. The CDR3 bases are TGTGCCAGTAGCTTGGTCCCGGGACCTGGGGCCAACGTCCTGACTTTC. Amino acid sequence: CASSLVPGPGANVLTF.

This sequence joins TRBV28 and TRBJ1-1, with TRBD1 as a possible D gene (5 bases). Between the trimmed V and J ends, which lost 5 bases and 4 bases, there was a span of 14 bases. CDR1 MDHEN and CDR2 SYDVKM come from the germline V gene. The CDR3 has 14 amino acids. The CDR3 coding sequence is TGTGCCAGCAGTGTGAGTGGGGCTCTCACTGAAGCTTTCTTT. Translation: CASSVSGALTEAFF.

The chain is built from TRBV9 and TRBJ1-2; no firm D call. This CDR3 contains 13 residues. The V end lost 0 bases, the J end lost 4 bases, and 7 bases lay between the germline ends. Germline values: CDR1 SGDLS, CDR2 YYNGEE. CDR3 coding DNA: TGTGCCAGCAGCGTAGGTTCAGCCTATGGCTACACCTTC. Translating it yields CASSVGSAYGYTF.

This chain connects TRBV19 to TRBJ1-5, with D tentatively TRBD1 (6 bases). Germline CDR1 is LNHDA and CDR2 is SQIVND (reference sequence). V lost 7 bases to trimming and J lost 0 bases, with 19 bases between them. The CDR3 contains 17 residues. As DNA, the CDR3 is TGTGCCAGTACCCCCCGACAGGTTGCGTATAGCAATCAGCCCCAGCATTTT. It specifies CASTPRQVAYSNQPQHF.

Concerning this clone: In the same sample, other DNA sequences code for this CDR3. V gene TRBV5-1 combines with J gene TRBJ2-1, with 9 positions matching TRBD2. After removal of 4 bases from V and 4 bases from J, the junction contained 6 bases not matched to a gene. This CDR3 comprises 15 residues. Germline V gene data show CDR1 as SGHRS and CDR2 as YFSETQ. The CDR3 region is CASSPTSGSYNEQFF. The DNA of the CDR3 is TGCGCCAGCAGCCCCACTAGCGGGTCTTACAATGAGCAGTTCTTC.

The CDR3 sequence is CASSLAWAGVGETQYF. CDR3 sequence (DNA): TGCGCCAGCAGCTTGGCCTGGGCGGGAGTCGGAGAGACCCAGTACTTC. V is TRBV5-1 and J is TRBJ2-5, with 7 bases matching TRBD2. CDR1 is SGHRS and CDR2 is YFSETQ in the germline V gene. The V segment lost 0 bases and the J segment 4 bases; nucleotides outside the gene matches: 9. The CDR3 contains 16 residues.

This chain links TRBV25-1 with TRBJ2-2; tentatively, D is TRBD1 (6 bases). This CDR3 has 14 amino acids. CDR1 and CDR2 from the germline V gene are MGHDK and SYGVNS. V shed 4 bases and J shed 7 bases, with 13 bases lying between them. DNA of the CDR3: TGTGCCAGCAGTGTTCAGGGGTTGGTCGGGGAGCTGTTTTTT. Translating it yields CASSVQGLVGELFF.